Sequencing of this T cell receptor (beta chain) was carried out in a study of CD8 T cells in ankylosing spondylitis. In regard to this clonotype: The target antigen is unknown.

MiXCR was run by TCRdb on the 5' RACE reads, yielding one entry per CDR3 protein. The sample gives a few hundred thousand distinct CDR3 sequences, 18% of which show up once; about a third is in the top ten. Study-wide points: Previous work reported some of these motif variants in the synovial fluid and blood of reactive arthritis. Clones tied to disease were said to be significantly enriched in matched ankylosing spondylitis synovial fluid.

This CDR3 comprises 14 residues. Germline CDR1 ENHRY, CDR2 SYGVKD. The ends were cut back, 2 bases at V and 3 bases at J, with 9 bases in the middle. The rearrangement links TRBV10-3 to TRBJ2-3; unclear D gene. The sample consisted of blood, either unsorted or a sorted T cell fraction (not recorded which). The origin of this receptor is a male donor with ankylosing spondylitis or in good health (not recorded which). The CDR3 DNA reads TGTGCCATCAGTGAGGGGGATCGGACAGATACGCAGTATTTT. This encodes CAISEGDRTDTQYF.